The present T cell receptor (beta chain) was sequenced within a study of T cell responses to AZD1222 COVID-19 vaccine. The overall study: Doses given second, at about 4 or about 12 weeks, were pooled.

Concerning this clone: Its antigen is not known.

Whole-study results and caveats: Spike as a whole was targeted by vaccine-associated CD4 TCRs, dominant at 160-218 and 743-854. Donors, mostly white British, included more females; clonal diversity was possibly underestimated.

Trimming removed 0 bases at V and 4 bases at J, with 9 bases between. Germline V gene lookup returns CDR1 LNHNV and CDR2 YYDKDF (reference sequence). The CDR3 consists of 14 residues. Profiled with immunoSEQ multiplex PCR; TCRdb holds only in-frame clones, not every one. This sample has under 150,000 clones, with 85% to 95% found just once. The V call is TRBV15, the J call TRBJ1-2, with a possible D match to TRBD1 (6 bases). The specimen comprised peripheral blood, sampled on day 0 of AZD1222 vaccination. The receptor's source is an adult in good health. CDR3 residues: CATSRENRVYGYTF. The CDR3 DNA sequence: TGTGCCACCAGCAGAGAGAACAGGGTCTATGGCTACACCTTC.